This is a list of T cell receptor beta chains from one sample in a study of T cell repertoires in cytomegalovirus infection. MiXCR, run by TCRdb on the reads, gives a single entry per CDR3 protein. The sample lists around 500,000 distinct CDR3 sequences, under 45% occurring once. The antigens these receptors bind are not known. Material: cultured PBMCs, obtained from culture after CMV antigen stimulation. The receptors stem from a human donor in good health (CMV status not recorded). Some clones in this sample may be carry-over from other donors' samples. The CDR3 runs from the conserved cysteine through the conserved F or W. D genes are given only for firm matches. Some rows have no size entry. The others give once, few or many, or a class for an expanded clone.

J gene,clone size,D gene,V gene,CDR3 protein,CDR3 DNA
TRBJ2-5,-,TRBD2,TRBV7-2,CASSLNGLAGGQQETQYF,TGTGCCAGCAGCTTAAACGGGCTAGCGGGGGGCCAACAAGAGACCCAGTACTTC
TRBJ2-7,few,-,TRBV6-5,CASSYGGQNYEQYF,TGTGCCAGCAGTTACGGCGGGCAAAACTACGAGCAGTACTTC
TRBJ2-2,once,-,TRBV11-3,CASSFMANTGELFF,TGTGCCAGCAGCTTTATGGCGAACACCGGGGAGCTGTTTTTT
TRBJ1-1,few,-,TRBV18,CASSPPSYTEAFF,TGTGCCAGCTCACCACCGTCTTACACTGAAGCTTTCTTT
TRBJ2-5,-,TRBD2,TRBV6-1,CASIEPGLAGGKTQYF,TGTGCCAGCATTGAGCCGGGACTAGCGGGGGGAAAGACCCAGTACTTC
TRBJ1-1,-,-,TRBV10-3,CAVRAPKKAFF,TGTGCCGTCCGGGCCCCAAAGAAAGCTTTCTTT
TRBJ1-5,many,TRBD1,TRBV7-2,CASSSRGGGQPQHF,TGTGCCAGCAGCTCCAGGGGGGGGGGTCAGCCCCAGCATTTT
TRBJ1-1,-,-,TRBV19,CASTGDTEAFF,TGTGCCAGTACCGGGGACACTGAAGCTTTCTTT
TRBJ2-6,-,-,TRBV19,CASSTRTPTGANVLTF,TGTGCCAGTAGTACCCGGACTCCCACTGGGGCCAACGTCCTGACTTTC
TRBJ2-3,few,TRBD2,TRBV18,CASSPPGLADRDTQYF,TGTGCCAGCTCACCACCGGGACTAGCGGATAGAGATACGCAGTATTTT
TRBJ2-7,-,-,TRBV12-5,CASGLMTGTVPQEQYF,TGTGCTAGTGGTTTGATGACCGGGACCGTGCCCCAAGAGCAGTACTTC
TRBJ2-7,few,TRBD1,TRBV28,CASSPPGTGIYEQYF,TGTGCCAGCAGTCCGCCCGGGACAGGGATCTACGAGCAGTACTTC
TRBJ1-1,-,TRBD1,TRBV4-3,CASSQGTGFEAFF,TGCGCCAGCAGCCAAGGGACAGGGTTTGAAGCTTTCTTT
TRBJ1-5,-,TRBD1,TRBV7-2,CASSFAGQGNQPQHF,TGTGCCAGCAGCTTTGCGGGACAGGGCAATCAGCCCCAGCATTTT
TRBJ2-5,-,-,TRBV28,CASSHPPGRESGETQYF,TGTGCCAGCAGTCATCCCCCGGGACGCGAATCCGGAGAGACCCAGTACTTC
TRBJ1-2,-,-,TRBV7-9,CASSSPPRGVSYGYTF,TGTGCCAGCAGCTCTCCCCCGAGGGGAGTCAGCTATGGCTACACCTTC
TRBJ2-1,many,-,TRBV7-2,CASSLGGALSYNEQFF,TGTGCCAGCAGCTTAGGCGGGGCCTTATCCTACAATGAGCAGTTCTTC
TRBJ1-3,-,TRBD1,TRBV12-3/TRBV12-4,CASRPRQGVVGNTIYF,TGTGCCAGCAGACCCCGACAGGGGGTGGTTGGAAACACCATATATTTT
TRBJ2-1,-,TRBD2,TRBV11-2,CASSPPLAGGSYNEQFF,TGTGCCAGCAGCCCCCCTTTAGCGGGAGGGTCCTACAATGAGCAGTTCTTC
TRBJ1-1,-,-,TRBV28,CASSSLGADEAFF,TGTGCCAGCAGTTCACTAGGGGCAGATGAAGCTTTCTTT
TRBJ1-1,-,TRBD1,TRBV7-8,CASSWGVTGEGLETEAFF,TGTGCCAGCAGCTGGGGGGTGACAGGGGAGGGCCTCGAGACTGAAGCTTTCTTT
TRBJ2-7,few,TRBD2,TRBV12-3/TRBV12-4,CASSRSGGYEQYF,TGTGCCAGCAGCCGATCGGGGGGCTACGAGCAGTACTTC
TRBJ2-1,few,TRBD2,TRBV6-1,CASSERRGGREQFF,TGTGCCAGCAGTGAGAGACGGGGGGGCCGTGAGCAGTTCTTC
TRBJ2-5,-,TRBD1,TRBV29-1,CSAGTAQETQYF,TGCAGCGCCGGGACAGCACAAGAGACCCAGTACTTC
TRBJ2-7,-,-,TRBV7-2,CASSLGLSEAEQYF,TGTGCCAGCAGCTTAGGTCTCAGCGAGGCCGAGCAGTACTTC
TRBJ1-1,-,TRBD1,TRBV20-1,CSASNLDRVGEAFF,TGCAGTGCTAGCAACCTAGACAGGGTGGGTGAAGCTTTCTTT
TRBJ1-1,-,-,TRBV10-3,CAISGRMTGLNTEAFF,TGTGCCATCAGCGGCCGGATGACGGGATTGAACACTGAAGCTTTCTTT